What follows is one T cell receptor beta chain and its context. Its target is unknown. This sample is part of a study of graft-versus-host responses after intestinal transplantation. Study-level background: Those transplanted obtained multivisceral, liver-intestinal, or isolated intestinal grafts. Tacrolimus plus steroids were given to all recipients for about 3 years, preceded by anti-thymocyte globulin induction.

TCRdb's table, derived via immunoSEQ multiplex PCR, lists solely in-frame clones and lacks some. The data show roughly 45,000 clones, just under 95% seen once. This CDR3 is 17 amino acids long. Deletions cut 0 bases from V and 1 base from J, with 16 bases between. Germline assignment: CDR1 SGDLS and CDR2 YYNGEE. Study results and caveats: When patients had graft-donor T cell macrochimerism, their allografts held high graft-versus-host to host-versus-graft clonal ratios. Recipient marrow showed GvH clones, some seen first in ileum or blood.

This receptor was identified in a human patient who received an intestinal transplant, so some T cells may come from the graft donor. This rearrangement joins TRBV9 to TRBJ1-1; a possible D gene is TRBD1 (5 bases). The sequencing used PBMCs, collected around 48 weeks after intestinal transplant. CDR3 sequence (DNA): TGTGCCAGCAGCGTAGGTACCCAGGGCCCGGAGAACACTGAAGCTTTCTTT. Its translation: CASSVGTQGPENTEAFF. Full variable domain (missing parts from reference TRBV9 and TRBJ1-1): DSGVTQTPKHLITATGQRVTLRCSPRSGDLSVYWYQQSLDQGLQFLIQYYNGEERAKGNILERFSAQQFPDLHSELNLSSLELGDSALYFCASSVGTQGPENTEAFFGQGTRLTVV.